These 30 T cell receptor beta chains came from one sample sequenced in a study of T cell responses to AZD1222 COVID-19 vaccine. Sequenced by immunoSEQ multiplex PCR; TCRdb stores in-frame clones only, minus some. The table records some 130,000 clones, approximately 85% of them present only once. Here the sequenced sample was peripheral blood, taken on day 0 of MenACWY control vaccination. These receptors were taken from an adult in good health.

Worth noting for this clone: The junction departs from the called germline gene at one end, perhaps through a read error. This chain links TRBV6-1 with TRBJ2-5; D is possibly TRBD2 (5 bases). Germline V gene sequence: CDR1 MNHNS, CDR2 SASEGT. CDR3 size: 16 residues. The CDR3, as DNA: TGTGCCAGCAGTGAAACCGGGGATGGGATCCAACAGACCCAGTACTTC. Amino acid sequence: CASSETGDGIQQTQYF.

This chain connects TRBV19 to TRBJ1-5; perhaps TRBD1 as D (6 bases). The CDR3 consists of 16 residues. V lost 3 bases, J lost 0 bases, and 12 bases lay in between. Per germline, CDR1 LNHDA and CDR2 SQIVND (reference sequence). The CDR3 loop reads CASSIGQGYSNQPQHF. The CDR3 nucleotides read TGTGCCAGTAGTATTGGTCAGGGGTATAGCAATCAGCCCCAGCATTTT.

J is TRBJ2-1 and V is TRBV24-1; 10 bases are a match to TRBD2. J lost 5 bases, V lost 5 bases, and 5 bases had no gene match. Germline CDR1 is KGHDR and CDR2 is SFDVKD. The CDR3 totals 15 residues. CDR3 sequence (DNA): TGTGCCACCAGTGCGCGAGCGGGGGGGAACAATGAGCAGTTCTTC. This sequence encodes CATSARAGGNNEQFF.

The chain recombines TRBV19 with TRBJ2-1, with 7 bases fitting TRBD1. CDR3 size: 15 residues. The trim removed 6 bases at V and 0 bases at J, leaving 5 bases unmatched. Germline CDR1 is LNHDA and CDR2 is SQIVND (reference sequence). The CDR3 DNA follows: TGTGCCAGTAGGCAGGACAGGAGCTCCTACAATGAGCAGTTCTTC. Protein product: CASRQDRSSYNEQFF. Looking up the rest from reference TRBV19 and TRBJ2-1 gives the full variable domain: DGGITQSPKYLFRKEGQNVTLSCEQNLNHDAMYWYRQDPGQGLRLIYYSQIVNDFQKGDIAEGYSVSREKKESFPLTVTSAQKNPTAFYLCASRQDRSSYNEQFFGPGTRLTVL.

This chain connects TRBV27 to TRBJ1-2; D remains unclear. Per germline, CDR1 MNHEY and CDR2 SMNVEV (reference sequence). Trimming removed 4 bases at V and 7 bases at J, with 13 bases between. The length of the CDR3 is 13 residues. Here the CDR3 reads CASSSERVGGYTF. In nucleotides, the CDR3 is TGTGCCAGCAGTTCCGAGCGGGTGGGTGGCTACACCTTC.

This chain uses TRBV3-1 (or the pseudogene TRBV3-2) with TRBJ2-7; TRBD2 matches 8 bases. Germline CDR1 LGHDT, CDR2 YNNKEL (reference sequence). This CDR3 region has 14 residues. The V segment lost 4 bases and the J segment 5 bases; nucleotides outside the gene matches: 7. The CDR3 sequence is CASSPGLAPNEQYF. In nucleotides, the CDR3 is TGTGCCAGCAGCCCAGGACTAGCCCCCAACGAGCAGTACTTC.

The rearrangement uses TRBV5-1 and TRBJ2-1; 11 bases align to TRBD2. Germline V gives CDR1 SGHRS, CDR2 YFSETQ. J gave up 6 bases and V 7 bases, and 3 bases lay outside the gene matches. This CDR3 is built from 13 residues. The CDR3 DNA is TGCGCCAGCGGTAGCGGGGGGGGCAATGAGCAGTTCTTC. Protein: CASGSGGGNEQFF.

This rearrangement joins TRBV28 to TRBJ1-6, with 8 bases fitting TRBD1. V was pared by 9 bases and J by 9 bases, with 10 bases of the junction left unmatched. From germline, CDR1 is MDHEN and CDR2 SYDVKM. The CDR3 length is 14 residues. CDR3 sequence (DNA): TGTGCCAGTCAAAGGACAGGGTCGAGTTCACCCCTCCACTTT. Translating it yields CASQRTGSSSPLHF.

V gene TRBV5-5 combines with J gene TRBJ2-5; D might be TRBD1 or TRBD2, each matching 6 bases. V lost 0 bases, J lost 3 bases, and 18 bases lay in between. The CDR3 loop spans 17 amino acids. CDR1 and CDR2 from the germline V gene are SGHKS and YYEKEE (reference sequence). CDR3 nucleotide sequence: TGTGCCAGCAGCTTGGCCCAGGGTAGAGGGGGGAAAGAGACCCAGTACTTC. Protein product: CASSLAQGRGGKETQYF.

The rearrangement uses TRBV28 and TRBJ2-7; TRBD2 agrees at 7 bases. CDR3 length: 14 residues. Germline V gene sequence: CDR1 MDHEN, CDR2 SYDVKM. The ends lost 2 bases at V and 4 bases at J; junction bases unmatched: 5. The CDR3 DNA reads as TGTGCCAGCAGTTTAGGCGGGAGCGGGTACGAGCAGTACTTC. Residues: CASSLGGSGYEQYF.

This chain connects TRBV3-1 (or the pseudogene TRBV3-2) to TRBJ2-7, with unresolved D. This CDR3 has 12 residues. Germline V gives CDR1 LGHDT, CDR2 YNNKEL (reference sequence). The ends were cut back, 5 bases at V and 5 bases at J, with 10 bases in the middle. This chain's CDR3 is CASSNKANEQYF. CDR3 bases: TGTGCCAGCAGCAACAAAGCGAACGAGCAGTACTTC.

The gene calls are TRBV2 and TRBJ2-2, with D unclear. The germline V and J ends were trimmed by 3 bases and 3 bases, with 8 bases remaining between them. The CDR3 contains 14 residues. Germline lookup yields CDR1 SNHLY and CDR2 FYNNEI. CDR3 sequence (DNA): TGTGCCAGCAGTGAGGAGAGCGACACCGGGGAGCTGTTTTTT. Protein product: CASSEESDTGELFF.

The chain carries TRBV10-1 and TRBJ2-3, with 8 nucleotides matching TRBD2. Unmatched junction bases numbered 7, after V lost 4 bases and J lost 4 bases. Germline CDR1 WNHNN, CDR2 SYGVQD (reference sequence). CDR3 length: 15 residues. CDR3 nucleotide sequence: TGCGCCAGCAGTGGTCGAGCGGGAGTACCAGATACGCAGTATTTT. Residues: CASSGRAGVPDTQYF.

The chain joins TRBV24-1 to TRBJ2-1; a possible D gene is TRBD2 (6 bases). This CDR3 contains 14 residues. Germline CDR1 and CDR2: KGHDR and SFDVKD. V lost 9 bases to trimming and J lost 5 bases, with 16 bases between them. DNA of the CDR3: TGTGCCACCCCTGAGGATGGGGGGAACAATGAGCAGTTCTTC. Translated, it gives CATPEDGGNNEQFF.

In DNA, the CDR3 is TGTGCCAGCAGCCTCCCCCCGCTAGCGGGAGTGGACGAGCAGTACTTC. Translated, it gives CASSLPPLAGVDEQYF. This rearrangement joins TRBV9 to TRBJ2-7; 10 bases line up with TRBD2. There are 16 residues in the CDR3. J gave up 5 bases and V 4 bases, and 12 bases lay outside the gene matches. Germline values: CDR1 SGDLS, CDR2 YYNGEE.

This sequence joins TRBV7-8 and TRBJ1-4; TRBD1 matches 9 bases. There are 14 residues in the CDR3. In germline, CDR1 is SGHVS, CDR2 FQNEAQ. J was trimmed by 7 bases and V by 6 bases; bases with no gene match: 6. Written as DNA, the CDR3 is TGTGCCAGCAGGCGTACAGGGGGCAGTGAAAAACTGTTTTTT. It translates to CASRRTGGSEKLFF.

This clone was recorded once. The CDR3 sequence is CASGLDLPMTGRQFF. In DNA form, the CDR3 reads TGTGCTAGTGGTTTGGACCTCCCGATGACGGGAAGGCAGTTCTTC. This chain joins TRBV12-5 and TRBJ2-1; tentatively, D is TRBD2 (5 bases). The CDR3 runs 15 residues. Trimming cost V 1 base and J 12 bases, with 19 bases left between them. CDR1 and CDR2 (germline): LGHNT, FRNRAP.

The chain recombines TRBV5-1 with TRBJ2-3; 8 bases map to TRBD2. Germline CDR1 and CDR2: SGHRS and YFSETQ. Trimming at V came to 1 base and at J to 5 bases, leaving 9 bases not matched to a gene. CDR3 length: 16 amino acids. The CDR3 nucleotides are TGCGCCAGCAGCTTGAGGGGACTAGGCCCCGGAGATACGCAGTATTTT. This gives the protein CASSLRGLGPGDTQYF.

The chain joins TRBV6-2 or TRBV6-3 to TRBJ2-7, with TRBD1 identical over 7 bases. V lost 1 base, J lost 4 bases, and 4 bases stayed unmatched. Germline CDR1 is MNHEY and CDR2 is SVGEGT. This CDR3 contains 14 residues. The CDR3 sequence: CASSYWGQSYEQYF. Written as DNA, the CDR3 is TGTGCCAGCAGTTACTGGGGACAGAGTTACGAGCAGTACTTC.

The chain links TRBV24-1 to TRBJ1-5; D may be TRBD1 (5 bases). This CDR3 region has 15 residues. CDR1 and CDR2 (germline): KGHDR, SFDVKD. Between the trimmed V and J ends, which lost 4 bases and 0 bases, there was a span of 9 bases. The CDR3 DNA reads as TGTGCCACCAGTGACCATGGGGGTAGCAATCAGCCCCAGCATTTT. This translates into CATSDHGGSNQPQHF.

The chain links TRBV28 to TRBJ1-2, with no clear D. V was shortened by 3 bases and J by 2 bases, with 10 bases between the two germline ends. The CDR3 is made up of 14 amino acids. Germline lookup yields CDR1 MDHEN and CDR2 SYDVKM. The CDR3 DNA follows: TGTGCCAGCAGTTTTGAGGGTTCAAACTATGGCTACACCTTC. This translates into CASSFEGSNYGYTF.

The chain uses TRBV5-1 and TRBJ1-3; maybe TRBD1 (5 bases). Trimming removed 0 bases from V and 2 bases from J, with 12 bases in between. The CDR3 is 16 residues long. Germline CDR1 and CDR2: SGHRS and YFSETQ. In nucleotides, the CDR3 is TGCGCCAGCAGCTTGGAAAGTGTCAGGGCTGGAAACACCATATATTTT. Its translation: CASSLESVRAGNTIYF.

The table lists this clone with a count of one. In DNA, the CDR3 is TGCGCCAGCAGCTTCGGGACAGGGGAGGAGACCCAGTACTTC. This translates into CASSFGTGEETQYF. The chain links TRBV5-1 to TRBJ2-5, with TRBD1 matching 10 bases. The CDR3 is 14 residues long. CDR1 and CDR2 (germline): SGHRS, YFSETQ. With V trimmed by 2 bases and J by 5 bases, 3 bases remained unmatched.

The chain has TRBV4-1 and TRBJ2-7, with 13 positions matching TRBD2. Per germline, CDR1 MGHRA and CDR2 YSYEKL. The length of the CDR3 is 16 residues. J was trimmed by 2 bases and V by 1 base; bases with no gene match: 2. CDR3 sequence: CASSQGGLAGTYEQYF. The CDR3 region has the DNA TGCGCCAGCAGCCAAGGGGGACTAGCGGGAACCTACGAGCAGTACTTC.

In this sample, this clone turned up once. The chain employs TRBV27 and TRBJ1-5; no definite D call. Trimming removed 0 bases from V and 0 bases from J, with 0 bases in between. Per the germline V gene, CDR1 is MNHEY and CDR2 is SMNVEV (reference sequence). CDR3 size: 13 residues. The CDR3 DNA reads TGTGCCAGCAGTTTATCTAGCAATCAGCCCCAGCATTTT. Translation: CASSLSSNQPQHF.

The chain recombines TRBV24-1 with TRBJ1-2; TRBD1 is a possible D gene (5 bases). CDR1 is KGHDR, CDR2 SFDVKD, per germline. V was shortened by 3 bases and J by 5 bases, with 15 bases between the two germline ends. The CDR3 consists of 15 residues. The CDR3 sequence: CATSDNKEGEYGYTF. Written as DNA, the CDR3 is TGTGCCACCAGTGATAACAAGGAAGGGGAGTATGGCTACACCTTC.

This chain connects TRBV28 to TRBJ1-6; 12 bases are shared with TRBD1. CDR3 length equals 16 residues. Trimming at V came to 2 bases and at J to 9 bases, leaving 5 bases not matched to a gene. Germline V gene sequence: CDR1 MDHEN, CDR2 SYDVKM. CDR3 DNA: TGTGCCAGCAGTTTAGGGACAGGGGGCCGAGGTTCACCCCTCCACTTT. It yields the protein CASSLGTGGRGSPLHF.

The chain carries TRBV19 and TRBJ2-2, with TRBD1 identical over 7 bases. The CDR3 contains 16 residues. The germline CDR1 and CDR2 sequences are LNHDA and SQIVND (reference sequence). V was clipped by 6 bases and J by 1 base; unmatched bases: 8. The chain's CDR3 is CASRSRGSLNTGELFF. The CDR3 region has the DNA TGTGCCAGTAGAAGCAGGGGGAGCCTGAACACCGGGGAGCTGTTTTTT.

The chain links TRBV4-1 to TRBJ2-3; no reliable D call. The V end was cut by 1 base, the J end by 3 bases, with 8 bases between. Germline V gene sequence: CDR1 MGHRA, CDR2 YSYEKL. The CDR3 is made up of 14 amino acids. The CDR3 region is CASSQVDETDTQYF. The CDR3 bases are TGCGCCAGCAGCCAAGTTGATGAGACAGATACGCAGTATTTT.

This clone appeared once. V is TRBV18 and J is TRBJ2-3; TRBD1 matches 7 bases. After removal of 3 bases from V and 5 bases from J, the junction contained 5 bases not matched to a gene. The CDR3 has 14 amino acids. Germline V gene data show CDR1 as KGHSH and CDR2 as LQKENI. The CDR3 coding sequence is TGTGCCAGCTCACCTCAGGGGGTTGGAGATACGCAGTATTTT. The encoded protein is CASSPQGVGDTQYF.